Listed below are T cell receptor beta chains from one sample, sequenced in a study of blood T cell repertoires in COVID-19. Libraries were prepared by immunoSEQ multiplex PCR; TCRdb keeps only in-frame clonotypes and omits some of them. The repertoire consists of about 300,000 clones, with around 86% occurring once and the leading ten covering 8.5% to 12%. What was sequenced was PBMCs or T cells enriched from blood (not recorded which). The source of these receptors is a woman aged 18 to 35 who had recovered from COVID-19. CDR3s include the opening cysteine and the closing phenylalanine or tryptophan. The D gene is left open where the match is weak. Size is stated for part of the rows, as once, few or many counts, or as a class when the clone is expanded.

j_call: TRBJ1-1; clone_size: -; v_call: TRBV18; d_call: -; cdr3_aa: CASSPTGADTEAFF; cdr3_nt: TGTGCCAGCTCACCTACTGGGGCGGATACTGAAGCTTTCTTT
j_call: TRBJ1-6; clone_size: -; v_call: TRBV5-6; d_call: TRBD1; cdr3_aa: CASSRPPGGGTGVGLHF; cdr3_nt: TGTGCCAGCAGCCGGCCCCCCGGAGGAGGGACAGGGGTAGGCCTCCACTTT
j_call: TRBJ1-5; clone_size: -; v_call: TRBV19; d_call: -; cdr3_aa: CASSIEQGNQPQHF; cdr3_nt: TGTGCCAGTAGTATCGAACAAGGCAATCAGCCCCAGCATTTT
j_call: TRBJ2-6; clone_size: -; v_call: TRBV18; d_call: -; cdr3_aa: CASSPVVGRGANVLTF; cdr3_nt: TGTGCCAGCTCACCAGTAGTCGGTCGAGGGGCCAACGTCCTGACTTTC
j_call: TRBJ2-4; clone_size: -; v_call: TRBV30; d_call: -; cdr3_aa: CAWSVGLRVSIQYF; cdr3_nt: TGTGCCTGGAGTGTGGGGCTTCGGGTTAGCATTCAGTACTTC
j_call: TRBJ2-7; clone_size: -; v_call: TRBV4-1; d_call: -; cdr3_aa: CASSPRVRYYEQYF; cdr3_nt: TGCGCCAGCAGCCCCCGGGTACGATACTACGAGCAGTACTTC
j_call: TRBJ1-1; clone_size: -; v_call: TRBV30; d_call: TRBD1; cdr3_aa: CAWRRDRAEAFF; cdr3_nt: TGTGCCTGGAGGAGGGACAGGGCTGAAGCTTTCTTT
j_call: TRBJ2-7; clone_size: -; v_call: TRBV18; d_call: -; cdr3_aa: CASSKDTGSYEQYF; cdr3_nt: TGTGCCAGCTCAAAAGATACGGGGTCCTACGAGCAGTACTTC
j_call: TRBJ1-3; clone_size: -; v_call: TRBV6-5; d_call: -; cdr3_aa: CASSYSGRGLGNTIYF; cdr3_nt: TGTGCCAGCAGTTACTCGGGCAGGGGCCTAGGAAACACCATATATTTT
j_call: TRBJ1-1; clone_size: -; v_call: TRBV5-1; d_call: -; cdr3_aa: CASSLTGSGQGTEAFF; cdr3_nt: TGCGCCAGCAGCTTGACGGGAAGTGGGCAGGGGACTGAAGCTTTCTTT
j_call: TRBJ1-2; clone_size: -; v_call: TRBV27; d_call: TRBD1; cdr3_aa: CASSSWDREDYGYTF; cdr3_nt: TGTGCCAGCAGTTCCTGGGACAGGGAAGACTATGGCTACACCTTC
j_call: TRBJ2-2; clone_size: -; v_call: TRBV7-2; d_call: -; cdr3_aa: CASSFGMGALSAGELFF; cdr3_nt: TGTGCCAGCAGCTTCGGTATGGGGGCGCTTAGTGCCGGGGAGCTGTTTTTT
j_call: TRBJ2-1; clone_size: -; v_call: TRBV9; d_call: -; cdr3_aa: CASSPRQGSYNEQFF; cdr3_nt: TGTGCCAGCAGCCCCAGACAAGGATCCTACAATGAGCAGTTCTTC
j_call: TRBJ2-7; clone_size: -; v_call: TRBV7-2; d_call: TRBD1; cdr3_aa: CASSLVAGGTYEQYF; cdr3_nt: TGTGCCAGCAGCTTAGTGGCAGGGGGTACCTACGAGCAGTACTTC
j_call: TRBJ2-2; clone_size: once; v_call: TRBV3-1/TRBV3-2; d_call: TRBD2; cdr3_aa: CASSQIISGRLEELFF; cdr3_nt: TGTGCCAGCAGCCAAATTATTAGCGGGAGGTTGGAGGAGCTGTTTTTT
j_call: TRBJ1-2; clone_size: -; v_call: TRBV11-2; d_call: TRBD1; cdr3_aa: CASSLDRDRDNYGYTF; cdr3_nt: TGTGCCAGCAGCTTAGATCGGGACAGGGATAACTATGGCTACACCTTC
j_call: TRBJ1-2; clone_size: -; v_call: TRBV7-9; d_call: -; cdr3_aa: CASSSQRLYGYTF; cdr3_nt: TGTGCCAGCAGCTCGCAGCGCTTATATGGCTACACCTTC
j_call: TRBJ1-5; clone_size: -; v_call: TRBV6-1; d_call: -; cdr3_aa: CASSEPPLREPQHF; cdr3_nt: TGTGCCAGCAGTGAACCCCCCCTTCGAGAGCCCCAGCATTTT
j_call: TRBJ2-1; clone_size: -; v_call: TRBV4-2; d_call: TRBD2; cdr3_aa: CASSQDASGGYNEQFF; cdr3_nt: TGTGCCAGCAGCCAAGATGCAAGCGGGGGCTACAATGAGCAGTTCTTC
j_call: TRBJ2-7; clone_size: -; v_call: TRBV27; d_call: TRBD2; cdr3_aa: CASSLLSLANSYEQYF; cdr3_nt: TGTGCCAGCAGTTTGCTCTCACTAGCGAACTCCTACGAGCAGTACTTC
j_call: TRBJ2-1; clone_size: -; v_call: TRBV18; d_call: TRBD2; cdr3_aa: CASSLYGTSGGFNEQFF; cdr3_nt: TGTGCCAGCTCACTCTACGGGACTAGCGGGGGTTTCAATGAGCAGTTCTTC
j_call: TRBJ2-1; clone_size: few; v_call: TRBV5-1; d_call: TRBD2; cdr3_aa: CASSFMAGAGNEQFF; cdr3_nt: TGCGCCAGCAGCTTCATGGCGGGAGCAGGGAATGAGCAGTTCTTC
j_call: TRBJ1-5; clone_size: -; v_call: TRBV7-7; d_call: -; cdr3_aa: CASSPGGGQGQPQHF; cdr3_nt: TGTGCCAGCAGCCCCGGGGGGGGGCAGGGGCAGCCCCAGCATTTT
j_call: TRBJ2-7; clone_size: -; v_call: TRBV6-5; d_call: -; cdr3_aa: CASSSAGVSGEQYF; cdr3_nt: TGTGCCAGCAGTTCGGCAGGGGTTTCGGGCGAGCAGTACTTC
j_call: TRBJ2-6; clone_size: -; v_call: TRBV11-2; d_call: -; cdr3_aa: CASSLALSGANVLTF; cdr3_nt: TGTGCCAGCAGCCTAGCCCTCTCTGGGGCCAACGTCCTGACTTTC
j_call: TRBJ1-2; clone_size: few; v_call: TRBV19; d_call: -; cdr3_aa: CASSIDRGYGYTF; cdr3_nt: TGTGCCAGTAGTATAGACAGGGGATATGGCTACACCTTC
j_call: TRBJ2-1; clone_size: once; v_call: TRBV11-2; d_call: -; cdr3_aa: CASSPRGKPWEQFF; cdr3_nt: TGTGCCAGCAGCCCCCGCGGAAAGCCTTGGGAGCAGTTCTTC
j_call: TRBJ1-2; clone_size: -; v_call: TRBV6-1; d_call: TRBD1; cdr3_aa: CASSEGMAGGPVDGYTF; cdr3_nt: TGTGCCAGCAGTGAAGGAATGGCAGGGGGCCCGGTGGATGGCTACACCTTC
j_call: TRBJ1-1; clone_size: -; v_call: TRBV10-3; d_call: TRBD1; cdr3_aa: CATTGGPTTEAFF; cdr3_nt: TGTGCCACCACAGGGGGCCCTACCACTGAAGCTTTCTTT
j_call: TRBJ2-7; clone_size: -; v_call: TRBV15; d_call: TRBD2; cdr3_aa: CATSRATSISYEQYF; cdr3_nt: TGTGCCACCAGCAGAGCGACTAGCATCTCCTACGAGCAGTACTTC
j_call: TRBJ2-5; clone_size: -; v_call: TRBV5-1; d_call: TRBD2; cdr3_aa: CASSLGPGGQETQYF; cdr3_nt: TGCGCCAGCAGCTTGGGACCGGGGGGGCAAGAGACCCAGTACTTC
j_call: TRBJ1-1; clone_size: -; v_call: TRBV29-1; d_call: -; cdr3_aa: CSVEAWNTEAFF; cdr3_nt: TGCAGCGTTGAGGCCTGGAACACTGAAGCTTTCTTT
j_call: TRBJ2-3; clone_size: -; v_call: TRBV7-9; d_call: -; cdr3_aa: CASSQKWDTQYF; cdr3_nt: TGTGCCAGCAGCCAGAAATGGGATACGCAGTATTTT
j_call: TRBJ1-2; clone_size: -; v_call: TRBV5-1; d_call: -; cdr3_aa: CASMGLLGYGYTF; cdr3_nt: TGCGCCAGCATGGGACTACTAGGGTATGGCTACACCTTC
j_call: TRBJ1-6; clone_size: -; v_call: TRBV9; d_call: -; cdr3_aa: CASSGKQGWGSPLHF; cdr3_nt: TGTGCCAGCAGCGGGAAACAGGGCTGGGGTTCACCCCTCCACTTT
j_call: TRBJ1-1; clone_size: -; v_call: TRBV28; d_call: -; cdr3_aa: CASRLPRARETEAFF; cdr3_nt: TGTGCCAGCAGACTCCCCCGGGCCAGGGAAACTGAAGCTTTCTTT
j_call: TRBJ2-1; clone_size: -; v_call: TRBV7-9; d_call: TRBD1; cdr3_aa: CASSLTGGEFHEQFF; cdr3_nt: TGTGCCAGCAGCTTAACAGGGGGCGAATTCCATGAGCAGTTCTTC
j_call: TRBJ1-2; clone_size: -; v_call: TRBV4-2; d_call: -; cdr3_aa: CASSQGTGRVSVGYTF; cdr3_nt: TGTGCCAGCAGCCAAGGAACAGGGAGGGTCTCAGTTGGCTACACCTTC
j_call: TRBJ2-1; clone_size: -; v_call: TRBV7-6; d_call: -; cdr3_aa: CASSRRGTPGNEQFF; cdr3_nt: TGTGCCAGCAGCCGCCGCGGAACCCCGGGCAATGAGCAGTTCTTC
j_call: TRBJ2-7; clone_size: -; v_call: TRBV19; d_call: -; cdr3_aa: CASSITGLTHEQYF; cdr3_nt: TGTGCCAGTAGTATAACGGGATTAACTCACGAGCAGTACTTC
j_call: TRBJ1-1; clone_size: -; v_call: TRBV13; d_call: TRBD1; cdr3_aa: CASSPRGRITEAFF; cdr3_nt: TGTGCCAGCAGCCCGAGGGGGCGAATAACTGAAGCTTTCTTT